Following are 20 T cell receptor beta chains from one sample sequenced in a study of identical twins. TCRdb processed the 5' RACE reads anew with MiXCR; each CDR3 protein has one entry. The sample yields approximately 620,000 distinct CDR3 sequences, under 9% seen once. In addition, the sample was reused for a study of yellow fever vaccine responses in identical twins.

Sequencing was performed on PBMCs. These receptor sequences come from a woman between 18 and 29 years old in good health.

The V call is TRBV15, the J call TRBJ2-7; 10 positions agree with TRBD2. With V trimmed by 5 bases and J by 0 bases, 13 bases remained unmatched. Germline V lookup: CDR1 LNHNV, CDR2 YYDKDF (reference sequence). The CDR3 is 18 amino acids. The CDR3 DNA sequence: TGTGCCACCAGCGGACTACCGGGACTAGCGACTAACTCCTACGAGCAGTACTTC. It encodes CATSGLPGLATNSYEQYF.

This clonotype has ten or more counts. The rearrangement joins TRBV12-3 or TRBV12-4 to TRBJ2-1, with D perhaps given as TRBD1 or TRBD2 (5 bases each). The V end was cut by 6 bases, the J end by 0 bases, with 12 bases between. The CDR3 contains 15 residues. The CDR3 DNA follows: TGTGCCAGCAGGCTCAGGGAGAGCTCCTACAATGAGCAGTTCTTC. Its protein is CASRLRESSYNEQFF.

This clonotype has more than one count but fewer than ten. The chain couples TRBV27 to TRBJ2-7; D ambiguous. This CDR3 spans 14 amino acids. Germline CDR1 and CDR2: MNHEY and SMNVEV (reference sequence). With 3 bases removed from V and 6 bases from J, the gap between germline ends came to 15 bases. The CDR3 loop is CASSFAGSSGEQYF. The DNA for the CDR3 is TGTGCCAGCAGTTTCGCTGGGTCTTCCGGCGAGCAGTACTTC.

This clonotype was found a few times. For the CDR3, the DNA is TGTGCCAGCAGCCAAGGAGACTTCAACAATGAGCAGTTCTTC. Its protein product is CASSQGDFNNEQFF. The gene calls are TRBV4-2 and TRBJ2-1; D is unclear. Germline V gives CDR1 LGHNA, CDR2 YNFKEQ. The length of the CDR3 is 14 residues. V was pared by 1 base and J by 5 bases, with 9 bases between.

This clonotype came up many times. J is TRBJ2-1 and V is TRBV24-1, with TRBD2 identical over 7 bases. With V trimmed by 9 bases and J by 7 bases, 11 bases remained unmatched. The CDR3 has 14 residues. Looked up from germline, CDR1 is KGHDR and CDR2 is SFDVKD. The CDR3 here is CATEFGRGRNEQFF. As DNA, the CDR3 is TGTGCCACCGAGTTCGGGCGGGGGAGAAATGAGCAGTTCTTC.

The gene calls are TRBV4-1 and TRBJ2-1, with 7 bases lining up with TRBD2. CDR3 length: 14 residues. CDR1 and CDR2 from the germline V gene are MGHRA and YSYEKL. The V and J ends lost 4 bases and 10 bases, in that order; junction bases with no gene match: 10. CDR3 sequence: CASSPFAGVEEQFF. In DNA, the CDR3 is TGCGCCAGCAGCCCCTTTGCGGGAGTGGAGGAGCAGTTCTTC.

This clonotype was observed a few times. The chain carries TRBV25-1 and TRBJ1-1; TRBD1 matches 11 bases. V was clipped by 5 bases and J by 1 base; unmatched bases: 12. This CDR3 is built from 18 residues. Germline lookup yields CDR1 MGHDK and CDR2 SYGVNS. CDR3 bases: TGTGCCAGCAGTCCAGCCGACTTCGGACAGGGGGCGAACACTGAAGCTTTCTTT. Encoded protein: CASSPADFGQGANTEAFF.

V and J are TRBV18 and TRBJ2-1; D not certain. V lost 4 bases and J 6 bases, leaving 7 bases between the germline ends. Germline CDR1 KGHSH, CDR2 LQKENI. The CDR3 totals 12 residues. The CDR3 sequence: CASSLVANEQFF. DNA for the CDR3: TGTGCCAGCTCACTGGTGGCCAATGAGCAGTTCTTC. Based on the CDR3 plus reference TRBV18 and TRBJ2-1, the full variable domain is NAGVMQNPRHLVRRRGQEARLRCSPMKGHSHVYWYRQLPEEGLKFMVYLQKENIIDESGMPKERFSAEFPKEGPSILRIQQVVRGDSAAYFCASSLVANEQFFGPGTRLTVL.

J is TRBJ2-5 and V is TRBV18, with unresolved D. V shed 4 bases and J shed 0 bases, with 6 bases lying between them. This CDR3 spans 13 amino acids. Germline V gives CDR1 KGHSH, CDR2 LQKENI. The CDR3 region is CASSRTNQETQYF. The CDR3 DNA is TGTGCCAGCTCACGTACTAACCAAGAGACCCAGTACTTC.

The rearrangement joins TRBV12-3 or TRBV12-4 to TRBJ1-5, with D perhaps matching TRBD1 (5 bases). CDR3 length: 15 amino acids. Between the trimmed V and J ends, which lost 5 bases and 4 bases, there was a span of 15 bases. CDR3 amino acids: CASSRPGTGNQPQHF. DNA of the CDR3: TGTGCCAGCAGTAGACCGGGGACGGGGAATCAGCCCCAGCATTTT.

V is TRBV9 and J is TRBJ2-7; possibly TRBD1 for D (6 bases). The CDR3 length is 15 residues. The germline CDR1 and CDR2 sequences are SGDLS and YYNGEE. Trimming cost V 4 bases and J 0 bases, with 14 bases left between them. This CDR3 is CASSPSGVISYEQYF. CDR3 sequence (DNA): TGTGCCAGCAGCCCCTCAGGGGTTATCTCCTACGAGCAGTACTTC.

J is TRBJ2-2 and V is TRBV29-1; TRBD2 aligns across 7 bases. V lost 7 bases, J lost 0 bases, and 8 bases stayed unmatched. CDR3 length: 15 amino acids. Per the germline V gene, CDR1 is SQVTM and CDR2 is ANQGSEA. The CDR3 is CSAEPSGANTGELFF. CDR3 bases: TGCAGCGCGGAGCCGAGCGGGGCGAACACCGGGGAGCTGTTTTTT.

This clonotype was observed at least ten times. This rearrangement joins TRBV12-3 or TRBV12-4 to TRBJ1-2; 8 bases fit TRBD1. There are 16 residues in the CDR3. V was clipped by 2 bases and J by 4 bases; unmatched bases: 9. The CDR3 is CASSLKQGQGGYGYTF. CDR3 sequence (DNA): TGTGCCAGCAGTTTAAAGCAAGGACAGGGCGGCTATGGCTACACCTTC.

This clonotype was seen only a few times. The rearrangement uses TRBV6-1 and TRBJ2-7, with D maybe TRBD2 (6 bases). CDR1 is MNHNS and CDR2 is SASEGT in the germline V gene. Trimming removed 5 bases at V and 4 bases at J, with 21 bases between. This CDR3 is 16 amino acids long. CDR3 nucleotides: TGTGCCAGCAGTCCCCTTTCCACCGGGACTCCTTACGAGCAGTACTTC. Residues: CASSPLSTGTPYEQYF.

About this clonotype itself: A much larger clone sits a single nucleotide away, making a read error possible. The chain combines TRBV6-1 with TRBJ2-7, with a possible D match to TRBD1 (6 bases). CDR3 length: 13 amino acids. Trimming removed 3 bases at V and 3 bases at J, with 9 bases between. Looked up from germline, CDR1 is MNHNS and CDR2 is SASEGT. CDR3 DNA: TGTGCCAGCAGTGACCGGGACAACTACGAGCAGTACTTC. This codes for CASSDRDNYEQYF.

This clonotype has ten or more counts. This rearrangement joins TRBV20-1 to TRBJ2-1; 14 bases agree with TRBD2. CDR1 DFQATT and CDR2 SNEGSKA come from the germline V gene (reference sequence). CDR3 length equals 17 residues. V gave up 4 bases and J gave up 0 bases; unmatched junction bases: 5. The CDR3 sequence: CSATGLAGESSYNEQFF. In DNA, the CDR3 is TGCAGTGCTACGGGACTAGCGGGAGAAAGCTCCTACAATGAGCAGTTCTTC.

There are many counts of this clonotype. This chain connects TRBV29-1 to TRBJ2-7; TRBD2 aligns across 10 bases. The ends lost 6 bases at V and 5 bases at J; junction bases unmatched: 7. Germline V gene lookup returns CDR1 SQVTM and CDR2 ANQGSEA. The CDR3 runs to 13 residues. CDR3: CSVVPSGSHEQYF. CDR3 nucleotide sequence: TGCAGCGTAGTGCCTAGCGGGAGTCACGAGCAGTACTTC.

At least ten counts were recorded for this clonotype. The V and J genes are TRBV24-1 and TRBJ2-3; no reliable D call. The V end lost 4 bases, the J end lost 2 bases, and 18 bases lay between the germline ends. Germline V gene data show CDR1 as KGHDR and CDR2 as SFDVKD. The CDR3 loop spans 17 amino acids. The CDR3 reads CATSDQKTHKDTDTQYF. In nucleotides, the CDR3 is TGTGCCACCAGTGACCAGAAGACCCATAAAGACACAGATACGCAGTATTTT.

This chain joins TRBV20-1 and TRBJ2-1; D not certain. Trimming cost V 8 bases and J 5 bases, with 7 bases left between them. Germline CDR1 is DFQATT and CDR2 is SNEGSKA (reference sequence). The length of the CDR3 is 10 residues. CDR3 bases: TGCAGTCTTTCGAACAATGAGCAGTTCTTC. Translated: CSLSNNEQFF.

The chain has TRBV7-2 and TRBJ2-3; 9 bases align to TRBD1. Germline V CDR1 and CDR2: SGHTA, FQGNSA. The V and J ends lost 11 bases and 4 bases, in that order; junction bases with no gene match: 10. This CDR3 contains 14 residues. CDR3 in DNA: TGTGCCGTCACTCGACAGGGGGAAGCAGATACGCAGTATTTT. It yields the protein CAVTRQGEADTQYF.